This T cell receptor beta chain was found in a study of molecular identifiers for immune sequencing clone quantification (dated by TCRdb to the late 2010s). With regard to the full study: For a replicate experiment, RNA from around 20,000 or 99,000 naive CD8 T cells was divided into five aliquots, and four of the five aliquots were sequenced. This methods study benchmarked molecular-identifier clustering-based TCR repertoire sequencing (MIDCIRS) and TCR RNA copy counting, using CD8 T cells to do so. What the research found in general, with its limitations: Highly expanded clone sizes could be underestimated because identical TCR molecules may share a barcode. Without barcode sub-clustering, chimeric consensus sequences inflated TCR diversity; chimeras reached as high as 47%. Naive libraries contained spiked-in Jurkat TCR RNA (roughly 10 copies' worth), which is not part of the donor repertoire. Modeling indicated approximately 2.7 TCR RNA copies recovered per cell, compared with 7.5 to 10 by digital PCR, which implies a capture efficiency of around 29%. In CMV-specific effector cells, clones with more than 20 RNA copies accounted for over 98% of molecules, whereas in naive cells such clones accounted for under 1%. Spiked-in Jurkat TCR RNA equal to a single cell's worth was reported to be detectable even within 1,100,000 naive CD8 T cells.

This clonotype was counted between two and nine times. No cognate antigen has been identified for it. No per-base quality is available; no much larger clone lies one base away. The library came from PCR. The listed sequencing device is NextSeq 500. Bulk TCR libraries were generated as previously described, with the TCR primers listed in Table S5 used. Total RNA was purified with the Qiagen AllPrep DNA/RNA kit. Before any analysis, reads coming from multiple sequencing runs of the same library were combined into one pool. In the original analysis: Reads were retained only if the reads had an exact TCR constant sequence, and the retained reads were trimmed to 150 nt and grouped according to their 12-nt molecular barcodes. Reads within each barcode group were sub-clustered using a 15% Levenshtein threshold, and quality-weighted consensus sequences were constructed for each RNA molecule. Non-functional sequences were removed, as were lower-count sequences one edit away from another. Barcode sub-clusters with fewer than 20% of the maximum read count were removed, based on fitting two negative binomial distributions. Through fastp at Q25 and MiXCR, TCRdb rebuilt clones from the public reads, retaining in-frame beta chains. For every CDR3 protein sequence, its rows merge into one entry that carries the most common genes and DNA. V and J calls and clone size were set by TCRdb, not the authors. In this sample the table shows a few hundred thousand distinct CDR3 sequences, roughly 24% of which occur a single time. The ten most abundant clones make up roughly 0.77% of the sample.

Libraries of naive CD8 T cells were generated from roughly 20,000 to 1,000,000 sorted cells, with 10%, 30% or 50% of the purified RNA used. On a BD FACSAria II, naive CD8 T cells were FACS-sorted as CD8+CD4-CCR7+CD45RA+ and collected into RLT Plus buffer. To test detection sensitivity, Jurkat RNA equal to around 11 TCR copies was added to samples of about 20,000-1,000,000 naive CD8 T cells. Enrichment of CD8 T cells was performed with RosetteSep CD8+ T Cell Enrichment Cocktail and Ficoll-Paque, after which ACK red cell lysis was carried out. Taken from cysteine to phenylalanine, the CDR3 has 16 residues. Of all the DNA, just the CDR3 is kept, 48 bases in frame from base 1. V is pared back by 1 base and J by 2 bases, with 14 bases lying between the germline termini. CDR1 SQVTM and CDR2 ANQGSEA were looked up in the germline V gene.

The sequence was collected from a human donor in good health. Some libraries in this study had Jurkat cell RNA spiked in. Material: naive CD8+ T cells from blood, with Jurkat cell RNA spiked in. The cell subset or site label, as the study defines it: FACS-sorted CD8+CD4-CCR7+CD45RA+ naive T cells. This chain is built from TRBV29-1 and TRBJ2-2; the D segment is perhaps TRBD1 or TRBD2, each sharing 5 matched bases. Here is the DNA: TGCAGCGTTGAAGTTCTCGGGGCGCTTAACACCGGGGAGCTGTTTTTT. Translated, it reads CSVEVLGALNTGELFF.